This T cell receptor beta chain was observed in a study of cytomegalovirus exposure and HLA in healthy donors. The PCR contained 60 Vbeta and 13 Jbeta primers. Clones were sequenced by immunoSEQ multiplex PCR, and TCRdb holds only the in-frame ones, with some missing. Among around 280,000 clones listed, approximately 90% were seen once. CDR1 and CDR2 from the germline V gene are KGHSH and LQKENI. This CDR3 is built from 16 residues. Trimming cost V 6 bases and J 4 bases; bases outside gene matches: 14. The material sequenced was PBMCs. The source is a woman between 18 and 30 years old in good health and CMV-seronegative. The gene calls are TRBV18 and TRBJ1-1; 7 bases are shared with TRBD1. CDR3 residues: CASSEAGGLNPTEAFF. The CDR3 nucleotides are TGTGCCAGCTCCGAGGCAGGGGGACTTAACCCCACTGAAGCTTTCTTT.